The rows below give T cell receptor beta chains drawn from one sample of a study of T-cell memory formation after mild COVID-19. TCRdb analysed the 5' RACE reads with MiXCR anew, one entry per CDR3 protein. The data hold about 390,000 distinct CDR3 sequences, with about 21% observed a single time. The specimen was PBMCs or a T cell subset sorted from them (not recorded which). These receptors all stem from an adult woman who had mild COVID-19 (a few samples of this study predate the infection). Cell type and time point are not known. Each CDR3 is given with its conserved first and last residue. Each record gives: D gene, J gene, CDR3 length, clone size, V gene, CDR3 protein, CDR3 DNA. The D gene is left open where the match is weak. Clone sizes are given selectively: once, few, many, or a class where the clone is expanded.

TRBD1	TRBJ1-1	14	many	TRBV11-3	CASSLRTGLGGAFF	TGTGCCAGCAGCTTGCGGACAGGCCTAGGTGGAGCTTTCTTT
TRBD2	TRBJ2-7	16	few	TRBV27	CASSLEGGREAYEQYF	TGTGCCAGCAGCCTAGAGGGCGGGCGGGAGGCCTACGAGCAGTACTTC
NA	TRBJ2-7	14	NA	TRBV9	CASSPYATAYEQYF	TGTGCCAGCAGCCCCTATGCGACCGCGTACGAGCAGTACTTC
TRBD1	TRBJ2-1	13	few	TRBV6-1	CASRGQIYNEQFF	TGTGCCAGCCGGGGACAGATCTACAATGAGCAGTTCTTC
NA	TRBJ2-1	17	NA	TRBV5-3	CARSHNKIAASSGEQFF	TGTGCCAGAAGCCACAATAAGATAGCGGCAAGCAGCGGTGAGCAGTTCTTC
NA	TRBJ2-3	15	NA	TRBV5-5	CASSLAWGGTDTQYF	TGTGCCAGCAGCCTCGCTTGGGGCGGGACAGATACGCAGTATTTT
NA	TRBJ2-7	12	many	TRBV12-3/TRBV12-4	CASKPDSYEQYF	TGTGCCAGCAAACCGGACTCCTACGAGCAGTACTTC
NA	TRBJ2-4	14	NA	TRBV21-1	CASSKGEAKNIQYF	TGTGCCAGCAGCAAAGGGGAAGCCAAAAACATTCAGTACTTC
NA	TRBJ2-5	13	few	TRBV25-1	CASSEILPETQYF	TGTGCCAGCAGTGAGATCCTTCCGGAGACCCAGTACTTC
TRBD1	TRBJ2-5	15	NA	TRBV7-9	CASSLGQGPQETQYF	TGTGCCAGCAGCTTAGGACAGGGGCCCCAAGAGACCCAGTACTTC
TRBD2	TRBJ2-3	16	NA	TRBV7-2	CASSSSLAGGPNTQYF	TGTGCCAGCAGCTCCAGTCTAGCGGGAGGGCCGAATACGCAGTATTTT
TRBD2	TRBJ2-7	15	NA	TRBV20-1	CSARLPRGGSYEQYF	TGCAGTGCTAGGCTTCCCCGGGGGGGCTCCTACGAGCAGTACTTC
TRBD1	TRBJ2-1	17	many	TRBV5-1	CASSLLTGVIMYNEQFF	TGCGCCAGCAGCCTATTGACAGGGGTCATTATGTACAATGAGCAGTTCTTC
TRBD1	TRBJ2-7	14	many	TRBV9	CASNSGQGSYEQYF	TGTGCCAGCAATAGCGGACAGGGGTCATACGAGCAGTACTTC
TRBD2	TRBJ2-3	16	NA	TRBV20-1	CSARATASGETDTQYF	TGCAGTGCTAGAGCTACGGCTAGCGGGGAAACAGATACGCAGTATTTT
NA	TRBJ2-3	14	few	TRBV15	CATSRDSDTDTQYF	TGTGCCACCAGCAGAGATTCTGACACAGATACGCAGTATTTT
NA	TRBJ1-4	15	NA	TRBV28	CASRASGARSEKLFF	TGTGCCAGCAGAGCCTCCGGGGCGAGAAGTGAAAAACTGTTTTTT